This TCR beta chain was identified during a study of cytomegalovirus exposure and HLA in healthy donors. Primers: 60 Vbeta forward and 13 Jbeta reverse. Method: immunoSEQ multiplex PCR; TCRdb's copy keeps in-frame clones and lacks some. This table holds 150,000 to 200,000 clones, around 77% found once. CDR3 length: 15 amino acids. Looked up from germline, CDR1 is SGDLS and CDR2 is YYNGEE. The junction had 11 bases not matched to a gene; V was cut back by 4 bases and J by 5 bases. This clone occurred once. V gene TRBV9 combines with J gene TRBJ2-7, with 8 bases identical to TRBD1. This TCR came from a man aged 55 to 69 in good health and CMV-seronegative. The material sequenced was PBMCs. CDR3 DNA sequence: TGTGCCAGCAGCCCTTCCGACAGGGGACCCGACGAGCAGTACTTC. It yields the protein CASSPSDRGPDEQYF.